This T cell receptor (beta chain) was found in a study of control samples from healthy donors and cancer patients. Only in-frame clones appear in the TCRdb table, and some are missing; sequencing was by immunoSEQ multiplex PCR. The top ten hold roughly 2.1% of the sample, which has 100,000 to 150,000 clones, about nine tenths seen once. This CDR3 region has 15 residues. Germline-derived CDR1 and CDR2 are MNHEY and SMNVEV (reference sequence). Trimming stripped 3 bases from V and 1 base from J, with 7 bases between. Sequenced sample: blood. The clonotype was recovered from a woman in her forties or fifties in good health. The chain uses TRBV27 and TRBJ2-6; tentative D call: TRBD1 (5 bases). The CDR3 here is CASSLGPSGANVLTF. CDR3 bases: TGTGCCAGCAGTTTGGGGCCATCTGGGGCCAACGTCCTGACTTTC. The full variable domain, in which reference TRBV27 and TRBJ2-6 provide the parts outside the CDR3, is EAQVTQNPRYLITVTGKKLTVTCSQNMNHEYMSWYRQDPGLGLRQIYYSMNVEVTDKGDVPEGYKVSRKEKRNFPLILESPSPNQTSLYFCASSLGPSGANVLTFGAGSRLTVL.